One sample yielded the 10 T cell receptor beta chains listed below, sequenced in a study of blood T cells in healthy people across ages. A second roughly 6 to 12 cycle PCR used barcoded and J-beta primers. TCRdb ran MiXCR on the 5' RACE reads and lists one entry per CDR3 protein. Of over a million distinct CDR3 sequences listed, about 40% were seen once; the top ten hold under 8%. Sequencing was carried out using blood. Every receptor here comes from a woman under 30 in good health.

There are a few counts of this clonotype. The CDR3 reads CASSPLRGLGEKLFF. CDR3 DNA sequence: TGTGCCAGCAGCCCACTGAGGGGTCTTGGGGAAAAACTGTTTTTT. V is TRBV7-2 and J is TRBJ1-4; tentatively, D is TRBD1 (5 bases). CDR1 and CDR2 (germline): SGHTA, FQGNSA. V was pared by 5 bases and J by 8 bases, with 18 bases between. The CDR3 sequence is 15 residues long. Full variable domain (missing parts from reference TRBV7-2 and TRBJ1-4): GAGVSQSPSNKVTEKGKDVELRCDPISGHTALYWYRQSLGQGLEFLIYFQGNSAPDKSGLPSDRFSAERTGGSVSTLTIQRTQQEDSAVYLCASSPLRGLGEKLFFGSGTQLSVL.

The rearrangement links TRBV27 to TRBJ1-6, with D possibly TRBD1 on 5 matching bases. The CDR3 has 15 residues. V dropped 1 base and J dropped 9 bases, with 13 bases sitting between them. CDR1 is MNHEY, CDR2 SMNVEV, per germline (reference sequence). The CDR3 DNA is TGTGCCAGCAGTTTATATTCCCAGGGCGGTTCACCCCTCCACTTT. Protein: CASSLYSQGGSPLHF.

The genes are TRBV20-1 and TRBJ2-1; TRBD2 matches 11 bases. The J segment lost 5 bases and the V segment lost 1 base, leaving 16 bases of the junction unmatched. Looked up from germline, CDR1 is DFQATT and CDR2 is SNEGSKA (reference sequence). The CDR3 is 19 amino acids. CDR3 amino acids: CSARAARTSGQPWDNEQFF. CDR3 in DNA: TGCAGTGCTAGAGCCGCACGGACTAGCGGGCAACCCTGGGACAATGAGCAGTTCTTC.

The V gene is TRBV18, the J gene TRBJ2-3; D possibly matches TRBD1 or TRBD2 (6 bases each). The CDR3 covers 16 residues. Trimming took off 3 bases at V and 2 bases at J, with 15 bases between the two ends. Germline V gene lookup returns CDR1 KGHSH and CDR2 LQKENI. CDR3 in amino acids: CASSPMEGVYTDTQYF. DNA for the CDR3: TGTGCCAGCTCACCTATGGAGGGGGTCTACACAGATACGCAGTATTTT.

This clonotype was observed many times. This sequence joins TRBV2 and TRBJ2-1; D gene uncertain. V was trimmed by 3 bases and J by 9 bases, leaving 18 bases between them. The CDR3 has 15 amino acids. Germline V lookup: CDR1 SNHLY, CDR2 FYNNEI. For the CDR3, the DNA is TGTGCCAGCAGTGAGGGTCCTGCGGAAGTGAGTGAGCAGTTCTTC. Translated: CASSEGPAEVSEQFF.

This clonotype was observed a handful of times. The chain carries TRBV27 and TRBJ2-1; 7 bases match TRBD2. CDR3 length: 15 residues. V was pared by 1 base and J by 4 bases, with 4 bases of the junction left unmatched. In germline, CDR1 is MNHEY, CDR2 SMNVEV (reference sequence). CDR3 in amino acids: CASSLLSGDYNEQFF. DNA for the CDR3: TGTGCCAGCAGTTTATTGAGCGGGGATTACAATGAGCAGTTCTTC.

The chain carries TRBV6-5 and TRBJ2-3; the match to TRBD1 covers 8 bases. With 6 bases clipped from V and 4 bases from J, the junction kept 12 bases outside the gene matches. The V gene's germline CDR1 is MNHEY and CDR2 SVGAGI. The CDR3 is made up of 16 amino acids. The CDR3 protein is CASRADRGFISDTQYF. The CDR3, as DNA: TGTGCCAGCAGAGCCGACAGGGGATTTATTTCAGATACGCAGTATTTT.

This clonotype was observed a handful of times. The DNA of the CDR3 is TGTGCCAGCAGGGGATTAAACAATGAGCAGTTCTTC. Its protein product is CASRGLNNEQFF. The chain has TRBV2 and TRBJ2-1, with no clear D. Germline lookup yields CDR1 SNHLY and CDR2 FYNNEI. The CDR3 has 12 amino acids. V was shortened by 6 bases and J by 5 bases, with 8 bases between the two germline ends.

This clonotype was seen at least ten times. The gene calls are TRBV6-5 and TRBJ1-2; D gene unclear. Trimming stripped 5 bases from V and 5 bases from J, with 9 bases between. There are 12 residues in the CDR3. From germline, CDR1 is MNHEY and CDR2 SVGAGI. CDR3 in DNA: TGTGCCAGCAGTGCACAGTTTTATGGCTACACCTTC. This encodes CASSAQFYGYTF.

The chain couples TRBV12-3 or TRBV12-4 to TRBJ2-3; 8 bases are shared with TRBD2. After removal of 7 bases from V and 6 bases from J, the junction contained 12 bases not matched to a gene. CDR3 size: 15 residues. The CDR3 protein is CASTYGGGQGDTQYF. The CDR3 nucleotides read TGTGCCAGCACTTATGGCGGGGGGCAAGGGGATACGCAGTATTTT.